This T cell receptor beta chain was identified during a study of radiotherapy plus CTLA-4 blockade in lung cancer. Across the whole study: Of all patients, more than 15% responded objectively and approximately 31% showed disease control. General study results and limits: The best prediction of response reportedly came from early blood T cell clone dynamics, with interferon-beta. TCR clones of tumor origin grew in blood after radiotherapy plus ipilimumab.

Sequencing used immunoSEQ multiplex PCR; TCRdb keeps in-frame clones, though not all of them. This table has roughly 80,000 clones, about 79% appearing once. With 3 bases clipped from V and 2 bases from J, the junction kept 26 bases outside the gene matches. This CDR3 has 23 amino acids. Germline V CDR1 and CDR2: SGDLS, YYNGEE. Lung cancer patients with chemo-refractory metastatic non-small-cell disease were given focal radiation plus CTLA-4 blockade with ipilimumab. This clone was observed a single time. Its specificity is not known. The chain uses TRBV9 and TRBJ2-3, with 11 bases fitting TRBD2. This clonotype originated in a human donor with non-small cell lung cancer who had a partial response to radiotherapy plus ipilimumab. Some clones in this sample may be carry-over from other donors' samples. The specimen was peripheral blood, collected from a patient treated with radiotherapy plus ipilimumab. DNA of the CDR3: TGTGCCAGCAGCGCTCCACCCTCGGGACTAGCGGCAGTAGGCCGCTGGGACACAGATACGCAGTATTTT. This sequence encodes CASSAPPSGLAAVGRWDTDTQYF.